This TCR beta chain was captured by sequencing in a study of blood T cells in healthy people across ages. Whole-study context: The template switching approach captured approximately one barcoded beta molecule for every two T cells.

Findings of the study overall: Expanded clonotype shifts may have been confounded, as the donors had an unknown CMV status. Diversity was higher, and naive CD4+ cells more numerous, in long-lived donors than in aged donors.

Primers used in a second PCR of about 6 to 12 cycles were a sample-barcoded 5' primer and a J-beta primer mix. Every single cDNA molecule received a tag from a template-switch adaptor with 12 random nucleotides. TCRdb redid the calling of the 5' RACE reads with MiXCR, one entry per CDR3 protein. The sample includes about 680,000 distinct CDR3 sequences, over 45% of them seen just once. Trimming stripped 0 bases from V and 1 base from J, with 6 bases between. CDR1 is MGHDK and CDR2 is SYGVNS in the germline V gene. CDR3 size: 14 residues. Worth noting for this clonotype: Antigen: not known.

The genes are TRBV25-1 and TRBJ1-1; D is uncertain. This TCR was sampled from an older woman in good health. The sequenced sample was blood. In DNA form, the CDR3 reads TGTGCCAGCAGTGAATATTGGGGGAACACTGAAGCTTTCTTT. Translated, it gives CASSEYWGNTEAFF.